This entry features one TCR beta chain sequence. Its antigen is as yet unknown. The CDR3 loop spans 11 amino acids. In germline, CDR1 is DFQATT, CDR2 SNEGSKA (reference sequence). V lost 5 bases and J lost 11, with 15 bases in between. These data originate in a study of cytomegalovirus exposure and HLA in healthy donors. Overall study findings and caveats: According to the study, roughly 160 TCR beta chains were cytomegalovirus-associated.

Clones were read by immunoSEQ multiplex PCR, and TCRdb kept only the in-frame ones, dropping some. This table holds about 56,000 clones, around 96% found once. The J gene is TRBJ1-1, the V gene TRBV20-1; D unresolved. Material for sequencing was PBMCs. This TCR derives from a woman in her late teens or twenties in good health and CMV-seronegative. CDR3 sequence: CSAPDMMSAFF. The DNA for the CDR3 is TGCAGTGCTCCCGACATGATGAGTGCTTTCTTT.